Shown below are 2 T cell receptor beta chains from a single sample sequenced in a study of T cell repertoires in cytomegalovirus infection. TCRdb ran MiXCR on the reads and lists one entry per CDR3 protein. The sample lists around 530,000 distinct CDR3 sequences; more than 25% were seen once. The specimen sequenced was PBMCs. All receptors derive from a human donor in good health (CMV status not recorded). Some clones in this sample may be carry-over from other donors' samples.

In its sample, this clonotype was seen a few times. The chain is built from TRBV6-5 and TRBJ2-1; 11 nucleotides align to TRBD2. The V segment lost 0 bases and the J segment 9 bases; nucleotides outside the gene matches: 7. The CDR3 loop spans 16 amino acids. The germline gives CDR1 MNHEY, CDR2 SVGAGI. CDR3 sequence (DNA): TGTGCCAGCAGTTACTCCCATAGCGGGAGGGCCACTGAGCAGTTCTTC. Translated: CASSYSHSGRATEQFF.

The V and J genes are TRBV12-3 or TRBV12-4 and TRBJ2-4, with D possibly being TRBD1 (8 bases). This CDR3 region has 15 residues. V was clipped by 5 bases and J by 12 bases, with 23 bases between them. The CDR3 reads CASSPQGAAAGAQYF. CDR3 nucleotide sequence: TGTGCCAGCAGTCCTCAGGGGGCCGCGGCGGGAGCTCAGTACTTC.